This entry lists 22 T cell receptor beta chains sequenced from one sample in a study of blood T cell repertoires in COVID-19. The assay was immunoSEQ multiplex PCR, and TCRdb's table has in-frame clones only and misses some. Among some 290,000 clones listed, about 90% were seen once. Source material: peripheral blood. The source is a woman aged 40 to 50 with COVID-19, enrolled during active disease.

The sample holds many counts of this clone. Different DNA sequences within this sample yield the same CDR3. This chain uses TRBV11-2 with TRBJ2-7; D is unresolved. The V end lost 5 bases, the J end lost 0 bases, and 2 bases lay between the germline ends. The CDR3 covers 11 residues. From germline, CDR1 is SGHAT and CDR2 FQNNGV. CDR3 sequence: CASSRSYEQYF. DNA for the CDR3: TGTGCCAGCAGCCGCTCCTACGAGCAGTACTTC.

The rearrangement links TRBV9 to TRBJ1-4, with 9 bases matching TRBD1. The CDR3 runs to 15 residues. Germline trimming cut 4 bases from V and 8 bases from J; bases unmatched to any gene: 9. In germline, CDR1 is SGDLS, CDR2 YYNGEE. In nucleotides, the CDR3 is TGTGCCAGCAGCCCGTGGAAGGGACAGGGCGAAAAACTGTTTTTT. Translating gives CASSPWKGQGEKLFF. The full variable domain, with the rest looked up from reference TRBV9 and TRBJ1-4, is DSGVTQTPKHLITATGQRVTLRCSPRSGDLSVYWYQQSLDQGLQFLIQYYNGEERAKGNILERFSAQQFPDLHSELNLSSLELGDSALYFCASSPWKGQGEKLFFGSGTQLSVL.

This rearrangement joins TRBV30 to TRBJ1-3; D remains ambiguous. The ends were cut back, 4 bases at V and 4 bases at J, with 5 bases in the middle. The CDR3 contains 11 residues. The germline gives CDR1 GTSNPN, CDR2 SVGIG (reference sequence). The CDR3 protein is CAWTGGNTIYF. The CDR3, as DNA: TGTGCCTGGACGGGGGGAAACACCATATATTTT.

This chain links TRBV4-2 with TRBJ2-7, with D perhaps matching TRBD1 (5 bases). The length of the CDR3 is 14 residues. V shed 3 bases and J shed 4 bases, with 13 bases lying between them. The germline gives CDR1 LGHNA, CDR2 YNFKEQ. The CDR3 DNA sequence: TGTGCCAGCAGCCAGCAGGGTGCAGGGTACGAGCAGTACTTC. It is translated as CASSQQGAGYEQYF.

V gene TRBV12-5 combines with J gene TRBJ2-2; 14 nucleotides align to TRBD2. The CDR3 runs 20 residues. Unmatched junction bases numbered 12, after V lost 2 bases and J lost 4 bases. The germline V gene encodes CDR1 LGHNT and CDR2 FRNRAP. This CDR3 is CASGLRPLGLAGEVTGELFF. For the CDR3, the DNA is TGTGCTAGTGGTTTGCGCCCCCTGGGACTAGCGGGGGAAGTCACCGGGGAGCTGTTTTTT.

The gene calls are TRBV28 and TRBJ1-2, with D perhaps TRBD1 (6 bases). Germline V lookup: CDR1 MDHEN, CDR2 SYDVKM. V gave up 6 bases and J gave up 5 bases, with 16 bases separating them. The CDR3 runs to 14 residues. The DNA for the CDR3 is TGTGCCAGCAGATCGGGAGGGGGTGATTATGGCTACACCTTC. This sequence encodes CASRSGGGDYGYTF.

The rearrangement links TRBV6-6 to TRBJ1-3; 8 nucleotides match TRBD1. The CDR3 is 16 residues long. The V gene end was trimmed by 3 bases and the J gene end by 8 bases; junction bases not matched to a gene: 12. Looked up from germline, CDR1 is MNHNY and CDR2 is SVGAGI (reference sequence). CDR3 DNA: TGTGCCAGCAGTTATAGGGCCGGCCAGGGGGCGGACACCATATATTTT. Translated: CASSYRAGQGADTIYF.

This clone was seen a single time. The chain is built from TRBV19 and TRBJ1-3; D is perhaps TRBD1 (5 bases). This CDR3 contains 15 residues. Trimming pared 5 bases from V and 4 bases from J, leaving 15 bases between. The germline gives CDR1 LNHDA, CDR2 SQIVND (reference sequence). CDR3 DNA: TGTGCCAGTAGTCTGGACATGGGGCCGGGAAACACCATATATTTT. Protein product: CASSLDMGPGNTIYF.

This clone was counted a few times. The chain has TRBV6-5 and TRBJ2-7, with TRBD1 identical over 8 bases. The junction had 5 bases not matched to a gene; V was cut back by 5 bases and J by 2 bases. CDR1 and CDR2 from the germline V gene are MNHEY and SVGAGI. The CDR3 sequence is 14 residues long. The CDR3 DNA reads TGTGCCAGCAGTAGAGGACAGGGCCCCTACGAGCAGTACTTC. Its protein is CASSRGQGPYEQYF.

The J gene is TRBJ2-5, the V gene TRBV6-6, with 11 bases that match TRBD1. Germline V gene lookup returns CDR1 MNHNY and CDR2 SVGAGI (reference sequence). CDR3 length equals 14 residues. The V and J ends lost 9 bases and 2 bases, in that order; junction bases with no gene match: 5. This CDR3 is CASRDRGGQETQYF. In DNA form, the CDR3 reads TGTGCCAGTAGGGACAGGGGGGGTCAAGAGACCCAGTACTTC.

The chain recombines TRBV6-5 with TRBJ2-1, with 7 positions matching TRBD2. Per the germline V gene, CDR1 is MNHEY and CDR2 is SVGAGI. This CDR3 is built from 16 residues. Trimming at V came to 0 bases and at J to 0 bases, leaving 2 bases not matched to a gene. As DNA, the CDR3 is TGTGCCAGCAGTTACTCTAGCGGGTACTCCTACAATGAGCAGTTCTTC. Protein: CASSYSSGYSYNEQFF.

The chain recombines TRBV4-1 with TRBJ1-4; possible D gene TRBD1, 5 bases. This CDR3 contains 16 residues. V shed 4 bases and J shed 0 bases, with 12 bases lying between them. The germline gives CDR1 MGHRA, CDR2 YSYEKL. CDR3 amino acids: CASSPRGSATNEKLFF. Written as DNA, the CDR3 is TGCGCCAGCAGCCCTCGGGGGTCTGCAACTAATGAAAAACTGTTTTTT.

The chain links TRBV3-1 (or the pseudogene TRBV3-2) to TRBJ1-1; 10 bases are a match to TRBD1. Germline V gene lookup returns CDR1 LGHDT and CDR2 YNNKEL (reference sequence). V shed 5 bases, J shed 2 bases, and the junction held 5 bases outside the gene matches. This CDR3 has 15 residues. The CDR3 nucleotides read TGTGCCAGCAGCGGGACAGGGGCGCCAAACACTGAAGCTTTCTTT. This codes for CASSGTGAPNTEAFF.

The chain carries TRBV7-2 and TRBJ2-1, with 8 bases lining up with TRBD1. The CDR3 is 16 amino acids. Trimming at V came to 2 bases and at J to 5 bases, leaving 8 bases not matched to a gene. Looked up from germline, CDR1 is SGHTA and CDR2 is FQGNSA. The CDR3 DNA is TGTGCCAGCAGCTTAATTCCCCAGGGGGCCAACAATGAGCAGTTCTTC. Translating it yields CASSLIPQGANNEQFF.

This chain links TRBV4-3 with TRBJ1-5, with a possible D match to TRBD1 (5 bases). The length of the CDR3 is 15 residues. Germline V gene data show CDR1 as LGHNA and CDR2 as YSLEER. V lost 0 bases, J lost 6 bases, and 12 bases lay in between. CDR3 nucleotides: TGCGCCAGCAGCCAAGACAGGGTGGGCGGTCAGCCCCAGCATTTT. It translates to CASSQDRVGGQPQHF.

CDR3 in amino acids: CASRTGTSGSSYNEQFF. In DNA, the CDR3 is TGTGCCAGCAGGACCGGGACTAGCGGTTCCTCCTACAATGAGCAGTTCTTC. The rearrangement links TRBV2 to TRBJ2-1; 11 nucleotides match TRBD2. The CDR3 sequence is 17 residues long. V trimming: 6 bases; J trimming: 0 bases; junction bases outside the gene matches: 7. Looked up from germline, CDR1 is SNHLY and CDR2 is FYNNEI.

The chain recombines TRBV30 with TRBJ1-4; 9 bases map to TRBD1. Germline-derived CDR1 and CDR2 are GTSNPN and SVGIG (reference sequence). J was trimmed by 4 bases and V by 4 bases; bases with no gene match: 10. The CDR3 loop spans 16 amino acids. In DNA form, the CDR3 reads TGTGCCTGGAAATTATCCGGGACAGGGATTAATGAAAAACTGTTTTTT. Its translation is CAWKLSGTGINEKLFF.

Of note for this clone: Within the sample, other DNA sequences also encode this same CDR3. V gene TRBV28 combines with J gene TRBJ1-3; 8 bases fit TRBD1. This CDR3 comprises 14 residues. Germline CDR1 is MDHEN and CDR2 is SYDVKM. The V gene end was trimmed by 5 bases and the J gene end by 4 bases; junction bases not matched to a gene: 4. The CDR3 reads CASSRTGGGNTIYF. In nucleotides, the CDR3 is TGTGCCAGCAGTCGAACAGGGGGAGGAAACACCATATATTTT.

The rearrangement uses TRBV6-5 and TRBJ2-5; D is unclear. Trimming shortened V by 4 bases and J by 1 base, and 10 bases separated the two germline ends. Germline V gene sequence: CDR1 MNHEY, CDR2 SVGAGI. There are 14 residues in the CDR3. Written as DNA, the CDR3 is TGTGCCAGCAGTTCTCCCTCACTCCAAGAGACCCAGTACTTC. This encodes CASSSPSLQETQYF.

The V gene is TRBV2, the J gene TRBJ2-5, with TRBD2 identical over 7 bases. J gave up 5 bases and V 3 bases, and 6 bases lay outside the gene matches. The CDR3 has 14 amino acids. Germline CDR1 is SNHLY and CDR2 is FYNNEI. CDR3 nucleotide sequence: TGTGCCAGCAGTGAGGGGCGGGAGTTCGAGACCCAGTACTTC. It is translated as CASSEGREFETQYF.

The rearrangement uses TRBV28 and TRBJ1-4; possibly TRBD1 for D (5 bases). This CDR3 spans 15 amino acids. Germline assignment: CDR1 MDHEN and CDR2 SYDVKM. With 4 bases removed from V and 5 bases from J, the gap between germline ends came to 14 bases. CDR3 DNA sequence: TGTGCCAGCAGTTCGACTTGGGGGGAGAATGAAAAACTGTTTTTT. Translating gives CASSSTWGENEKLFF.

The CDR3 DNA reads as TGTGCCAGCAACCTACCTGGGACTAGCGGAGCGCAGTATTTT. Amino acid sequence: CASNLPGTSGAQYF. The chain uses TRBV21-1 and TRBJ2-3; TRBD2 is the table's D call, not checked against the DNA. TRBV21-1 is a documented pseudogene. The CDR3 covers 14 residues.